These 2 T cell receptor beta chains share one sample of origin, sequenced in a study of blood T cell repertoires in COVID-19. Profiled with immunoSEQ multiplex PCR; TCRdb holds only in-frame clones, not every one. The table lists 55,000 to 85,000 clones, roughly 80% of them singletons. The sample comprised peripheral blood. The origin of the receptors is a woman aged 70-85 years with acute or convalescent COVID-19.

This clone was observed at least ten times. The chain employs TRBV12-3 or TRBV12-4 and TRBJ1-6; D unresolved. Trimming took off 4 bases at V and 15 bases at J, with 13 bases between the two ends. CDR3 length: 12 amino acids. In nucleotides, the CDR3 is TGTGCCAGCAGTTCCTTGCGGGATCTCCTCCACTTT. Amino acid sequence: CASSSLRDLLHF.

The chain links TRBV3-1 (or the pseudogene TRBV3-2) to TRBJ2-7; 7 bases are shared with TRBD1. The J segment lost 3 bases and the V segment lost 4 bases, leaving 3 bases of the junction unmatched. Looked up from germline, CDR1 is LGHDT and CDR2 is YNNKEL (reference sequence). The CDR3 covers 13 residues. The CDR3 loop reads CASSLNRGYEQYF. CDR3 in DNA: TGTGCCAGCAGCCTAAACAGGGGCTACGAGCAGTACTTC.